Listed below are T cell receptor beta chains from one sample, sequenced in a study of T-cell memory formation after mild COVID-19. Each CDR3 protein gets one entry after TCRdb re-called the 5' RACE reads with MiXCR. The repertoire holds 550,000 to 650,000 distinct CDR3 sequences, with roughly 17% as singletons. Sequencing was done on a sample of PBMCs or a T cell subset sorted from them (not recorded which). These receptors were collected from an adult woman who had mild COVID-19 (a few samples of this study predate the infection). Cell type and time point are not known. Both conserved end residues are part of each CDR3. The D gene is left open where the match is weak. Expanded clones are given a class, and other clones once, few, many or no size at all.

TRBV7-2	-	TRBJ2-2	-	CASSLTWASNTGELLF	TGTGCCAGCAGTCTGACTTGGGCCTCGAACACCGGGGAGCTGCTTTTT
TRBV3-1	-	TRBJ1-4	-	CASSQGQSTPVF	TGTGCCAGCAGCCAAGGACAGTCGACTCCCGTTTTT
TRBV6-2/TRBV6-3	-	TRBJ2-1	-	CASSLPGASSNEQFF	TGTGCCAGCAGTCTGCCGGGAGCAAGCAGCAATGAGCAGTTCTTC
TRBV29-1	-	TRBJ1-1	-	CSATPQGGRTEAFF	TGCAGCGCCACCCCGCAGGGAGGGAGGACTGAAGCTTTCTTT
TRBV5-1	-	TRBJ2-5	-	CASSSPSQETQYF	TGCGCCAGCAGCTCCCCCTCCCAGGAGACCCAGTACTTC
TRBV6-2/TRBV6-3	-	TRBJ2-3	TRBD2	CASSSRAGSGREEQYF	TGTGCCAGCAGTTCCCGGGCGGGGAGCGGGAGAGAGGAGCAGTATTTT
TRBV6-5	few	TRBJ2-1	TRBD2	CASKRDRYNEQFF	TGTGCCAGCAAGCGGGATCGCTACAATGAGCAGTTCTTC
TRBV5-1	-	TRBJ2-1	TRBD1	CASRWSMGTGGTEQFF	TGCGCCAGCAGGTGGAGCATGGGGACAGGGGGCACTGAGCAGTTCTTC
TRBV4-2	few	TRBJ2-2	-	CASSQEETGELFF	TGTGCCAGCAGCCAAGAAGAGACCGGGGAGCTGTTTTTT
TRBV5-1	many	TRBJ1-5	TRBD1	CASSLDGTGNNQPQHF	TGCGCCAGCAGCTTGGACGGGACAGGGAACAATCAGCCCCAGCATTTT
TRBV14	few	TRBJ2-7	-	CASSQEGNFGSYEQYF	TGTGCCAGCAGCCAAGAAGGGAATTTCGGGTCCTACGAGCAGTACTTC
TRBV20-1	-	TRBJ2-1	TRBD2	CSVTTGTSANNEQFF	TGCAGTGTCACTACCGGGACTAGCGCCAACAATGAGCAGTTCTTC
TRBV3-1	few	TRBJ2-5	-	CASSVTIYQETQYF	TGTGCCAGCAGCGTAACTATCTACCAAGAGACCCAGTACTTC
TRBV21-1	few	TRBJ2-3	-	CASSKGQGCATDTQYF	TGTGCCAGCAGCAAAGGGCAGGGTTGTGCCACAGATACGCAGTATTTT
TRBV6-1	few	TRBJ2-7	-	CASSEVGEQYF	TGTGCCAGCAGTGAAGTGGGTGAGCAGTACTTC
TRBV4-2	-	TRBJ1-1	-	CASSQDGGLNTEAFF	TGTGCCAGCAGCCAAGATGGGGGCCTTAACACTGAAGCTTTCTTT
TRBV19	many	TRBJ1-2	-	CASSTSKGQGFYGYTF	TGTGCCAGTAGTACCAGCAAGGGACAAGGTTTCTATGGCTACACCTTC
TRBV20-1	-	TRBJ1-3	-	CSARSRTDGNTIYF	TGCAGTGCAAGGTCACGGACGGATGGAAACACCATATATTTT
TRBV24-1	-	TRBJ1-2	-	CATSELGYGYTF	TGTGCCACCAGTGAATTGGGCTATGGCTACACCTTC
TRBV4-3	-	TRBJ2-7	TRBD2	CASSQDFGTSGLGQYF	TGCGCCAGCAGCCAAGATTTTGGGACTAGCGGATTGGGGCAGTACTTC